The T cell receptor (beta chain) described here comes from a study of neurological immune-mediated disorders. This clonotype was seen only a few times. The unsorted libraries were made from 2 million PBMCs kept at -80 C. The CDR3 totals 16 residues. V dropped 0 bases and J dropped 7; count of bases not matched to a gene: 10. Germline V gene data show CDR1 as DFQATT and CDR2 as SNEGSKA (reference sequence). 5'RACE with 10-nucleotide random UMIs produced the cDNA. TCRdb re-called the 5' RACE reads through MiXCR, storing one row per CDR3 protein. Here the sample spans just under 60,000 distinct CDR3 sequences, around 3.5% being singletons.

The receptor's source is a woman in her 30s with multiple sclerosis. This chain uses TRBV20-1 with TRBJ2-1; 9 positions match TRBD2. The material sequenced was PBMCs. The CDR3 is CSARDPGASGKNEQFF. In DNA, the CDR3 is TGCAGTGCTAGAGATCCGGGGGCTAGCGGGAAGAATGAGCAGTTCTTC.